The entry below describes one T cell receptor beta chain. Per the authors' pipeline: Using reference gene primer amplification, nucleated cell counts were estimated. TCRdb's copy holds only in-frame clones and misses some; the assay was immunoSEQ multiplex PCR. Clone size and the V and J calls come from that table; the DNA yielded D and trimming. Of roughly 180,000 clones detected, under 85% appear once; the ten largest clones hold approximately 7%. This specimen comes from a study of blood T cell repertoires in COVID-19. In the study overall: PBMCs, B-cell-depleted T cells, or T cells provided the cDNA or gDNA that made up the material.

The CDR3 is made up of 13 amino acids. V lost 6 bases to trimming and J lost 2 bases, with 11 bases between them. The germline CDR1 and CDR2 sequences are LGHDT and YNNKEL (reference sequence). Sequenced: peripheral blood. This TCR was recovered from a human donor in a cohort sampled during active COVID-19. The chain links TRBV3-1 (or the pseudogene TRBV3-2) to TRBJ2-7; D unclear. In DNA, the CDR3 is TGTGCCAGCAGTCCACAGAGTACCTACGAGCAGTACTTC. Encoded protein: CASSPQSTYEQYF.